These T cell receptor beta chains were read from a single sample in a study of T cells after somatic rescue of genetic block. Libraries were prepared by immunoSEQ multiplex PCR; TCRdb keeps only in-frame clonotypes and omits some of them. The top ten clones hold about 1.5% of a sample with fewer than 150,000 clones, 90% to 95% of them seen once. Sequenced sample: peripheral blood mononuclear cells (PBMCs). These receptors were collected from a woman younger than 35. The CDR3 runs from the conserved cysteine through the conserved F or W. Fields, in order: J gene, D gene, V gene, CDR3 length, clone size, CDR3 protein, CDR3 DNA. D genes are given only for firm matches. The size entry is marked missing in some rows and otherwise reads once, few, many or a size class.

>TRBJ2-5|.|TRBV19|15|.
CASSLGGGGGETQYF
TGTGCCAGTAGTCTGGGAGGAGGCGGAGGGGAGACCCAGTACTTC
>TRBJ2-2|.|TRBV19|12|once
CASSGSVEELFF
TGTGCCAGTAGTGGGAGTGTAGAGGAGCTGTTTTTT
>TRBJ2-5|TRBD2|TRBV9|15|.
CASAPGTSGRETQYF
TGTGCCAGTGCCCCCGGGACTAGCGGCAGGGAGACCCAGTACTTC
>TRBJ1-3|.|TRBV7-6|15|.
CASSRGAGAGNTIYF
TGTGCCAGCAGCCGAGGAGCGGGAGCTGGAAACACCATATATTTT
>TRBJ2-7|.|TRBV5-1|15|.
CASSFSPGSSYEQYF
TGCGCCAGCAGCTTTAGTCCAGGGAGCTCCTACGAGCAGTACTTC
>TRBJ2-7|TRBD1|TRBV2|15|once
CASSAQGAPTYEQYF
TGTGCCAGCAGCGCACAGGGGGCGCCCACCTACGAGCAGTACTTC
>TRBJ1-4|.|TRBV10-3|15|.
CAISATASTNEKLFF
TGTGCCATCAGTGCCACAGCCTCAACTAATGAAAAACTGTTTTTT
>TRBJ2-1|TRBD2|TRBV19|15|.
CASTDLASGYNEQFF
TGTGCCAGTACCGACCTGGCTAGCGGATACAATGAGCAGTTCTTC
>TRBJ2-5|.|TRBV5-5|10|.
CASHKETQYF
TGTGCCAGCCACAAAGAGACCCAGTACTTC
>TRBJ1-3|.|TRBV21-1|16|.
CASSNRTVISGNTIYF
TGTGCCAGCAGCAACCGGACGGTGATATCTGGAAACACCATATATTTT
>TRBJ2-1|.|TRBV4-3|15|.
CASSQLRGPHNEQFF
TGCGCCAGCAGCCAACTGCGGGGGCCTCACAATGAGCAGTTCTTC
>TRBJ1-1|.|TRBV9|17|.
CASSVKGTPLENTEAFF
TGTGCCAGCAGCGTAAAGGGGACGCCTTTGGAGAACACTGAAGCTTTCTTT
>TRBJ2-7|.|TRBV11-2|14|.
CASSLDPARYEQYF
TGTGCCAGCAGCTTAGATCCAGCCCGTTACGAGCAGTACTTC
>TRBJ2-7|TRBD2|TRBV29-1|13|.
CSVVAGGTYEQYF
TGCAGCGTTGTAGCGGGGGGTACGTACGAGCAGTACTTC
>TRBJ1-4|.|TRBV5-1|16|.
CASSEVTGSTNEKLFF
TGCGCCAGCAGCGAAGTAACAGGATCAACTAATGAAAAACTGTTTTTT
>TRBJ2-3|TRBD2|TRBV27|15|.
CASTPWSGGLDTQYF
TGTGCCAGCACCCCTTGGAGCGGGGGGTTGGATACGCAGTATTTT
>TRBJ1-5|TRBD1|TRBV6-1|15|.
CASSEGTGVNQPQHF
TGTGCCAGCAGTGAAGGGACAGGAGTCAATCAGCCCCAGCATTTT
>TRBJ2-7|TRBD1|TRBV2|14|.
CASRRTGDAYEQYF
TGTGCCAGCAGAAGGACAGGGGACGCCTACGAGCAGTACTTC
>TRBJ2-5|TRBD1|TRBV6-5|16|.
CASSYSSLTGVETQYF
TGTGCCAGCAGTTACTCGTCCCTCACAGGGGTGGAGACCCAGTACTTC
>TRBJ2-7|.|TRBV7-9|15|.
CASSLVGTGLHEQYF
TGTGCCAGCAGCTTAGTAGGCACCGGTTTACACGAGCAGTACTTC
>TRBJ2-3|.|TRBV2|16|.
CASSSQGSGGPDTQYF
TGTGCCAGCAGTTCCCAAGGAAGCGGCGGACCAGATACGCAGTATTTT
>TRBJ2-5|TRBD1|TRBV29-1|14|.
CSVAPGQGWETQYF
TGCAGCGTTGCTCCGGGACAGGGGTGGGAGACCCAGTACTTC
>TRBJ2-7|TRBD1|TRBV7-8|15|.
CASSLERTGLNEQYF
TGTGCCAGCAGCTTAGAACGGACAGGGCTCAACGAGCAGTACTTC
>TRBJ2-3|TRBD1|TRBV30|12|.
CALRDRGDTQYF
TGTGCCTTAAGGGACAGGGGGGATACGCAGTATTTT
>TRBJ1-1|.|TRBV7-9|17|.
CASSLRASVPNRPEAFF
TGTGCCAGCAGCTTAAGAGCGTCAGTTCCGAATAGGCCTGAAGCTTTCTTT
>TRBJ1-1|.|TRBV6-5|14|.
CASSYSRASTEAFF
TGTGCCAGCAGTTACTCCAGGGCCAGCACTGAAGCTTTCTTT
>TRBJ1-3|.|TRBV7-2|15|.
CASSSRRGSGNTIYF
TGTGCCAGCAGCAGTAGACGGGGCTCTGGAAACACCATATATTTT
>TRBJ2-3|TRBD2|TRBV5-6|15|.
CASSVGLAGTDTQYF
TGTGCCAGCAGCGTGGGGCTAGCGGGGACAGATACGCAGTATTTT
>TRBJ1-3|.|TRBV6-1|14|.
CASSGYNSGNTIYF
TGTGCCAGCAGTGGTTACAACTCTGGAAACACCATATATTTT
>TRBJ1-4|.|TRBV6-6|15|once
CASTITGRANEKLFF
TGTGCCAGCACCATAACAGGGAGGGCTAATGAAAAACTGTTTTTT
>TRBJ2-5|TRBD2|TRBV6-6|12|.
CASSGGRETQYF
TGTGCCAGCAGCGGGGGGAGGGAGACCCAGTACTTC
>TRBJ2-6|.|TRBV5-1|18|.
CASSQSGTLSSGANVLTF
TGCGCCAGCAGCCAATCCGGGACGCTTAGCTCTGGGGCCAACGTCCTGACTTTC
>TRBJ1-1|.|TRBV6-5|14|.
CASSYRGRHTEAFF
TGTGCCAGCAGTTACAGGGGTCGGCACACTGAAGCTTTCTTT
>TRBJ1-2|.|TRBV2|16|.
CASSETRRVGGDGYTF
TGTGCCAGCAGTGAAACGCGGAGGGTAGGAGGAGATGGCTACACCTTC
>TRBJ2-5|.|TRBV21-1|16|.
CASSKAAGGYQETQYF
TGTGCCAGCAGCAAAGCAGCGGGGGGGTACCAAGAGACCCAGTACTTC
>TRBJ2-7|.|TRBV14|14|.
CASSAQVPPYEQYF
TGTGCCAGCAGCGCCCAGGTTCCCCCCTACGAGCAGTACTTC
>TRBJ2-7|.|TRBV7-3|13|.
CASSLEEGYEQYF
TGTGCCAGCAGCTTGGAAGAAGGCTACGAGCAGTACTTC
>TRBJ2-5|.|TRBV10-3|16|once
CAISEHGPRNQETQYF
TGTGCCATCAGTGAACATGGGCCTCGAAACCAAGAGACCCAGTACTTC
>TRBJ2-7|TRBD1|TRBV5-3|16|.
CARSLGLPGQGDEQYF
TGTGCCAGAAGCTTGGGGCTACCGGGACAGGGGGACGAGCAGTACTTC